These 23 T cell receptor beta chains were all obtained from the same sample, sequenced in a study of T cell responses to AZD1222 COVID-19 vaccine. Here immunoSEQ multiplex PCR was the method, and the copy in TCRdb shows in-frame clones only, minus some. Here the sample spans roughly 120,000 clones, roughly 86% being singletons. The sample was peripheral blood, taken 28 days after the second AZD1222 dose. The receptors stem from an adult who received the AZD1222 COVID-19 vaccine.

This rearrangement joins TRBV28 to TRBJ2-1; D may be TRBD1 (5 bases). This CDR3 is 17 amino acids long. Trimming left V 5 bases short and J 0 bases short, with 17 bases between. CDR1 and CDR2 (germline): MDHEN, SYDVKM. The CDR3 here is CASSPVQQAPSYNEQFF. CDR3 bases: TGTGCCAGCAGTCCGGTCCAACAGGCGCCCTCCTACAATGAGCAGTTCTTC.

V and J are TRBV4-3 and TRBJ2-1, with 14 nucleotides matching TRBD2. V was clipped by 0 bases and J by 2 bases; unmatched bases: 3. The CDR3 is 18 residues long. Germline V gives CDR1 LGHNA, CDR2 YSLEER. The CDR3 here is CASSQDATSGGAYNEQFF. The CDR3, as DNA: TGCGCCAGCAGCCAAGATGCGACTAGCGGGGGGGCCTACAATGAGCAGTTCTTC.

The chain links TRBV27 to TRBJ1-5; 7 bases line up with TRBD1. CDR3 length: 14 residues. Germline loops: CDR1 MNHEY, CDR2 SMNVEV (reference sequence). V lost 5 bases and J lost 3; bases outside the gene matches: 4. CDR3 loop: CASSLGQNNQPQHF. CDR3 in DNA: TGTGCCAGCAGTCTGGGACAGAACAATCAGCCCCAGCATTTT.

The V gene is TRBV7-3, the J gene TRBJ2-1; D is unclear. Per the germline V gene, CDR1 is SGHTA and CDR2 is FQGTGA. V lost 1 base to trimming and J lost 6 bases, with 7 bases between them. This CDR3 contains 13 residues. In nucleotides, the CDR3 is TGTGCCAGCAGCTTAATGTGGGGCAATGAGCAGTTCTTC. Amino acids: CASSLMWGNEQFF.

The gene calls are TRBV7-9 and TRBJ1-6, with D hard to call. V was pared by 4 bases and J by 5 bases, with 12 bases between. CDR1 is SEHNR and CDR2 is FQNEAQ in the germline V gene (reference sequence). This CDR3 is 15 amino acids long. CDR3: CASSWVAINNSPLHF. CDR3 coding DNA: TGTGCCAGCAGCTGGGTGGCAATCAATAATTCACCCCTCCACTTT.

The genes are TRBV5-6 and TRBJ2-3; tentative D call: TRBD2 (6 bases). Germline V gene data show CDR1 as SGHDT and CDR2 as YYEEEE. The CDR3 covers 16 residues. V shed 3 bases and J shed 0 bases, with 14 bases lying between them. The CDR3 coding sequence is TGTGCCAGCAGCTGGCCTCTGGGGAGGAGCACAGATACGCAGTATTTT. Its protein is CASSWPLGRSTDTQYF. Together with reference TRBV5-6 and TRBJ2-3, the CDR3 gives the full variable domain: DAGVTQSPTHLIKTRGQQVTLRCSPKSGHDTVSWYQQALGQGPQFIFQYYEEEERQRGNFPDRFSGHQFPNYSSELNVNALLLGDSALYLCASSWPLGRSTDTQYFGPGTRLTVL.

The chain recombines TRBV6-2 or TRBV6-3 with TRBJ1-4; D is perhaps TRBD1 (6 bases). The CDR3 contains 16 residues. The germline V gene has CDR1 MNHEY and CDR2 SVGEGT. The V end lost 6 bases, the J end lost 0 bases, and 14 bases lay between the germline ends. CDR3 loop: CASSRTAPSTNEKLFF. Written as DNA, the CDR3 is TGTGCCAGCAGCCGGACAGCGCCCTCAACTAATGAAAAACTGTTTTTT.

The chain couples TRBV3-1 (or the pseudogene TRBV3-2) to TRBJ1-1; 7 bases agree with TRBD1. The CDR3 runs to 14 residues. V trimming: 4 bases; J trimming: 1 base; junction bases outside the gene matches: 3. The germline V gene encodes CDR1 LGHDT and CDR2 YNNKEL (reference sequence). CDR3 sequence reads: CASSREGANTEAFF. The CDR3 DNA reads TGTGCCAGCAGCCGCGAGGGGGCGAACACTGAAGCTTTCTTT.

The chain carries TRBV7-8 and TRBJ1-2; 9 nucleotides align to TRBD1. V gave up 5 bases and J gave up 4 bases; unmatched junction bases: 11. CDR3 length: 16 residues. From germline, CDR1 is SGHVS and CDR2 FQNEAQ. The chain's CDR3 is CASSHAGQGYGYGYTF. As DNA, the CDR3 is TGTGCCAGCAGCCACGCCGGACAGGGGTATGGCTATGGCTACACCTTC.

This rearrangement joins TRBV12-3 or TRBV12-4 to TRBJ1-1, with D possibly being TRBD1 (6 bases). The CDR3 is made up of 12 amino acids. Trimming removed 3 bases from V and 9 bases from J, with 11 bases in between. CDR3 protein: CASSLRGTQAFF. CDR3 DNA sequence: TGTGCCAGCAGTTTGAGGGGGACCCAAGCTTTCTTT.

The genes are TRBV6-2 or TRBV6-3 and TRBJ1-2; TRBD1 matches at 9 bases. Per the germline V gene, CDR1 is MNHEY and CDR2 is SVGEGT. The CDR3 contains 16 residues. V gave up 5 bases and J gave up 5 bases; unmatched junction bases: 12. CDR3 bases: TGTGCCAGCAGTCTCTCAACGGGACAGGGTCGGTATGGCTACACCTTC. Translating it yields CASSLSTGQGRYGYTF.

The chain carries TRBV29-1 and TRBJ1-2; TRBD1 matches at 9 bases. In germline, CDR1 is SQVTM, CDR2 ANQGSEA. V gave up 7 bases and J gave up 4 bases; unmatched junction bases: 7. This CDR3 region has 13 residues. The CDR3 here is CSAPGQGSYGYTF. CDR3 DNA sequence: TGCAGCGCACCGGGACAGGGATCCTATGGCTACACCTTC.

J is TRBJ1-5 and V is TRBV2; D is possibly TRBD1 (5 bases). Trimming cost V 5 bases and J 2 bases, with 10 bases left between them. The length of the CDR3 is 14 residues. Germline loops: CDR1 SNHLY, CDR2 FYNNEI. The CDR3 sequence is CASSKGGGNQPQHF. CDR3 DNA sequence: TGTGCCAGCAGTAAAGGAGGGGGCAATCAGCCCCAGCATTTT.

J is TRBJ1-5 and V is TRBV7-9; tentatively, D is TRBD1 (5 bases). The V end was cut by 1 base, the J end by 4 bases, with 14 bases between. This CDR3 has 16 residues. CDR1 SEHNR and CDR2 FQNEAQ come from the germline V gene (reference sequence). CDR3 DNA: TGTGCCAGCAGCTTAGGAGGGGTGTCAAATAATCAGCCCCAGCATTTT. Residues: CASSLGGVSNNQPQHF.

A single count supports this clone. This chain connects TRBV3-1 (or the pseudogene TRBV3-2) to TRBJ1-3; TRBD1 might be the D (5 bases). Trimming stripped 1 base from V and 0 bases from J, with 10 bases between. From germline, CDR1 is LGHDT and CDR2 YNNKEL (reference sequence). The CDR3 covers 16 residues. CDR3 sequence reads: CASSQGGQNSGNTIYF. In DNA form, the CDR3 reads TGTGCCAGCAGCCAAGGGGGCCAGAACTCTGGAAACACCATATATTTT.

This rearrangement joins TRBV4-3 to TRBJ2-2; D is unresolved. Germline V gives CDR1 LGHNA, CDR2 YSLEER. The CDR3 sequence is 13 residues long. V lost 1 base and J 5 bases, leaving 5 bases between the germline ends. CDR3 nucleotides: TGCGCCAGCAGCCAAGTCGGAACCGGGGAGCTGTTTTTT. Translated: CASSQVGTGELFF.

V usage is TRBV6-2 or TRBV6-3 and J usage is TRBJ2-1; possibly TRBD2 for D (6 bases). CDR3 size: 13 residues. V was pared by 3 bases and J by 15 bases, with 18 bases between. Looked up from germline, CDR1 is MNHEY and CDR2 is SVGEGT. Written as DNA, the CDR3 is TGTGCCAGCAGTTATGACGGGGGAATGGGACGGTTCTTC. Translation gives CASSYDGGMGRFF.

The rearrangement joins TRBV10-3 to TRBJ1-1; D call uncertain. The V end was cut by 4 bases, the J end by 1 base, with 7 bases between. Germline assignment: CDR1 ENHRY and CDR2 SYGVKD. CDR3 length: 13 amino acids. Written as DNA, the CDR3 is TGTGCCATCAGTGTGGCGGGGAACACTGAAGCTTTCTTT. It specifies CAISVAGNTEAFF.

The rearrangement uses TRBV7-8 and TRBJ2-2; tentatively, D is TRBD1 (6 bases). CDR1 and CDR2 from the germline V gene are SGHVS and FQNEAQ. The CDR3 runs to 17 residues. V dropped 5 bases and J dropped 4 bases, with 20 bases sitting between them. CDR3 residues: CASSQTLGAGTTGELFF. The CDR3 DNA reads TGTGCCAGCAGCCAGACGCTGGGGGCAGGGACCACCGGGGAGCTGTTTTTT. The entire variable domain, with the rest obtained from reference TRBV7-8 and TRBJ2-2, is as follows: GAGVSQSPRYKVAKRGQDVALRCDPISGHVSLFWYQQALGQGPEFLTYFQNEAQLDKSGLPSDRFFAERPEGSVSTLKIQRTQQEDSAVYLCASSQTLGAGTTGELFFGEGSRLTVL.

The chain uses TRBV3-1 (or the pseudogene TRBV3-2) and TRBJ2-3; 10 positions agree with TRBD2. CDR3 length equals 15 residues. Germline CDR1 is LGHDT and CDR2 is YNNKEL (reference sequence). J lost 4 bases, V lost 3 bases, and 4 bases had no gene match. CDR3 amino acids: CASSQSGGAADTQYF. CDR3 nucleotide sequence: TGTGCCAGCAGCCAGAGCGGGGGGGCAGCAGATACGCAGTATTTT.

The rearrangement uses TRBV5-4 and TRBJ2-5, with D perhaps assigned TRBD1 or TRBD2 (5 bases each). The CDR3 extends over 14 amino acids. Germline-derived CDR1 and CDR2 are SGHNT and YYREEE (reference sequence). The germline V and J ends were trimmed by 4 bases and 5 bases, with 15 bases remaining between them. The CDR3 nucleotides read TGTGCCAGCAGCCTGGGACCTCAGGGTGAGACCCAGTACTTC. This translates into CASSLGPQGETQYF.

The chain recombines TRBV7-2 with TRBJ1-2; D is uncertain. The germline gives CDR1 SGHTA, CDR2 FQGNSA. V lost 1 base and J lost 4, with 7 bases in between. The CDR3 runs 13 residues. The CDR3 region has the DNA TGTGCCAGCAGCTTAGGTGACCTCTATGGCTACACCTTC. Translated: CASSLGDLYGYTF. Using reference TRBV7-2 and TRBJ1-2 for the parts outside the CDR3, the full variable domain is GAGVSQSPSNKVTEKGKDVELRCDPISGHTALYWYRQSLGQGLEFLIYFQGNSAPDKSGLPSDRFSAERTGGSVSTLTIQRTQQEDSAVYLCASSLGDLYGYTFGSGTRLTVV.

This clone was observed a single time. V gene TRBV3-1 (or the pseudogene TRBV3-2) combines with J gene TRBJ1-2; 8 bases are shared with TRBD1. V shed 4 bases, J shed 8 bases, and the junction held 6 bases outside the gene matches. Germline-derived CDR1 and CDR2 are LGHDT and YNNKEL (reference sequence). The CDR3 is made up of 13 amino acids. The CDR3 region has the DNA TGTGCCAGCAGCCTGAAGGACAGGGAAGGCTACACCTTC. Encoded protein: CASSLKDREGYTF.